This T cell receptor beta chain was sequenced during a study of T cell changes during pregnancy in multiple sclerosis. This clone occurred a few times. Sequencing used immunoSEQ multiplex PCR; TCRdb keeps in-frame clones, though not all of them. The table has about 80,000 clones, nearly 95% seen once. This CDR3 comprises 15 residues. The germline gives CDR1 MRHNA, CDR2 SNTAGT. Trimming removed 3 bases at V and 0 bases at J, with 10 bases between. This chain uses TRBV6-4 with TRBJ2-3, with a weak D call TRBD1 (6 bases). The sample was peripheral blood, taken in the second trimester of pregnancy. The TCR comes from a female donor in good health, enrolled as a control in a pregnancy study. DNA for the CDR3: TGTGCCAGCAGTGAGGCGGACAGTAGCACAGATACGCAGTATTTT. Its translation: CASSEADSSTDTQYF.